This T cell receptor (beta chain) stems from a study of radiation and T cells in renal cell carcinoma. About this clone: Antigen specificity is unknown.

The method was immunoSEQ multiplex PCR; TCRdb's version includes in-frame clones alone and lacks a portion of them. Seen here are 150,000 or so clones, 70% to 90% observed once, and the top ten hold about 12%. Trimming left V 3 bases short and J 0 bases short, with 7 bases between. The CDR3 runs to 14 residues. Germline V lookup: CDR1 LNHDA, CDR2 SQIVND (reference sequence). Study findings and constraints: Without pretreatment biopsies, baseline tumor clonotype presence was undetermined. From baseline, blood top tumor clonotypes peaked at 2 weeks post-radiation.

Regarding time point: baseline pretreatment blood. The treatment here: 15 Gy SBRT to primary tumor, nephrectomy 4 weeks later. The receptor comes from a woman aged 50 to 60 with renal cell carcinoma. V and J are TRBV19 and TRBJ2-3; D ambiguous. The source material was blood, sampled from a patient whose treatment included radiotherapy and nephrectomy. Here the CDR3 reads CASSIRRSTDTQYF. DNA for the CDR3: TGTGCCAGTAGTATCCGGCGCAGCACAGATACGCAGTATTTT. The full variable domain, its missing parts supplied by reference TRBV19 and TRBJ2-3, is DGGITQSPKYLFRKEGQNVTLSCEQNLNHDAMYWYRQDPGQGLRLIYYSQIVNDFQKGDIAEGYSVSREKKESFPLTVTSAQKNPTAFYLCASSIRRSTDTQYFGPGTRLTVL.